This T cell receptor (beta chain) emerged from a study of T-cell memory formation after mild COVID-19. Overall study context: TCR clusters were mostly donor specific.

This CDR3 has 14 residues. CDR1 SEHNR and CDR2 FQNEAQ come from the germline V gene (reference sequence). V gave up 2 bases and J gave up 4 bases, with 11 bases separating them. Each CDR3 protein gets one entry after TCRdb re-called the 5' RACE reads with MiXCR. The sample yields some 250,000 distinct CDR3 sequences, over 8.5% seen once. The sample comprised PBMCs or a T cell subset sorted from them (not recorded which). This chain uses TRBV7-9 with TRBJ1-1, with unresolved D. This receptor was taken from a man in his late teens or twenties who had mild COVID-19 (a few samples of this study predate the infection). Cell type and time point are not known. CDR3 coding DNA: TGTGCCAGCAGCTTAACGCCAGGTCGCACTGAAGCTTTCTTT. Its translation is CASSLTPGRTEAFF.